This T cell receptor beta chain originates from a study of T-cell reconstitution after alpha-beta-depleted transplantation in children listed by TCRdb under 2016. Regarding the complete study: The study quantitatively tracked T-cell immune reconstitution after TCRalphabeta/CD19-depleted allogeneic hematopoietic cell transplantation in children using TCR repertoire profiling. The research as a whole found: In some patients, the high TCRbeta diversity seen at day 60 was put down to recipient T cells and intrathymic progenitors that had survived conditioning. The apparently early recovery of alphabetaT-cell counts about two months after transplant reportedly depended on only several hundred rapidly expanded clones that came from non-depleted graft cells. Hyperexpanded clone frequencies declined over subsequent months; after one year, T-cell counts and TCRbeta diversity were mostly attributed to newly produced T cells.

The treatment or condition label of this sample denotes: allogeneic hematopoietic cell transplantation with graft depleted of TCRalphabeta T cells and CD19 B cells. TCRalphabeta/CD19-depleted allogeneic hematopoietic cell grafts were given to the transplant recipients, all of whom were children. Receptor amplification or capture employed PCR. Sequencing used an Illumina HiSeq 2500. Molecular barcoding was employed in the preparation of TCR libraries, with unique molecular identifiers being used to normalize TCRbeta repertoire quantification. The raw public data were reprocessed by TCRdb itself: fastp quality trimming at Q25, MiXCR clonotype calling, in-frame beta chains only. A single entry per CDR3 protein holds the most common genes and DNA from its merged rows. For this sample there are some 300,000 distinct CDR3 sequences; over 7.5% appear just once. Of the sample, about 8.2% falls within the top ten clones.

The V and J ends are trimmed by 3 bases and 4 bases, leaving 6 bases between them. There are 12 amino acids in the CDR3, from cysteine to phenylalanine inclusive. Only the CDR3 DNA is retained, 36 bases long and in frame from the first base. Based on the germline V gene, the CDR1 and CDR2 sequences are MDHEN and SYDVKM. With regard to this clonotype: Its specific antigen is unknown. A single base separates this from a much larger clone, so it may be a read error.

Sequencing used peripheral blood, obtained 360 days after TCRalphabeta/CD19-depleted stem cell transplant. The source is a female patient aged 2-10 years who had a stem cell transplant for Fanconi anemia, so the T cells may come from the graft donor. The sequence joins TRBV28 to TRBJ1-1; the D gene cannot be named for sure. The DNA sequence is as follows: TGTGCCAGCAGTTTTGGGGTCACTGAAGCTTTCTTT. Translated, it reads CASSFGVTEAFF. Joined to the reference TRBV28 and TRBJ1-1 proteins, this CDR3 gives the full variable domain: DVKVTQSSRYLVKRTGEKVFLECVQDMDHENMFWYRQDPGLGLRLIYFSYDVKMKEKGDIPEGYSVSREKKERFSLILESASTNQTSMYLCASSFGVTEAFFGQGTRLTVV.